Following are 14 T cell receptor beta chains from one sample sequenced in a study of early T cells in non-severe SARS-CoV-2 infection. TCRdb reprocessed the 5' RACE reads with MiXCR, giving one entry per CDR3 protein. The table shows roughly 76,000 distinct CDR3 sequences, with roughly an eighth occurring only once. Sequencing was performed on whole blood. The receptor source for this set is an adult who was a healthcare worker with PCR-confirmed SARS-CoV-2 infection or an uninfected control (not recorded which).

This clonotype was seen many times. The chain is built from TRBV5-4 and TRBJ2-3, with a weak D call TRBD1 (5 bases). The CDR3 is 16 residues long. V gave up 0 bases and J gave up 2 bases, with 13 bases separating them. Per the germline V gene, CDR1 is SGHNT and CDR2 is YYREEE (reference sequence). CDR3 region: CASSLGPGPSTDTQYF. The CDR3 DNA sequence: TGTGCCAGCAGCTTGGGCCCAGGGCCGTCCACAGATACGCAGTATTTT.

Ten or more counts support this clonotype. J is TRBJ1-1 and V is TRBV7-9, with D tentatively TRBD1 (6 bases). The V end was cut by 5 bases, the J end by 5 bases, with 12 bases between. Germline V gene sequence: CDR1 SEHNR, CDR2 FQNEAQ (reference sequence). This CDR3 has 13 amino acids. The CDR3: CASSKTGSTEAFF. CDR3 coding DNA: TGTGCCAGCAGCAAAACAGGGAGTACTGAAGCTTTCTTT.

V is TRBV7-6 and J is TRBJ2-7, with D tentatively TRBD2 (6 bases). The CDR3 consists of 14 residues. The germline CDR1 and CDR2 sequences are SGHVS and FNYEAQ. With 3 bases removed from V and 5 bases from J, the gap between germline ends came to 14 bases. CDR3 protein: CASSFRGNANEQYF. CDR3 in DNA: TGTGCCAGCAGCTTTCGGGGGAATGCCAACGAGCAGTACTTC.

This clonotype was picked up many times. This sequence joins TRBV9 and TRBJ2-3, with a tentative D call TRBD2 (5 bases). Trimming shortened V by 0 bases and J by 5 bases, and 7 bases separated the two germline ends. CDR1 and CDR2 (germline): SGDLS, YYNGEE. This CDR3 is built from 13 residues. The CDR3 loop reads CASSVVARDTQYF. CDR3 nucleotide sequence: TGTGCCAGCAGCGTAGTAGCGAGAGATACGCAGTATTTT.

The rearrangement uses TRBV7-9 and TRBJ2-7, with 7 bases matching TRBD1. The V gene's germline CDR1 is SEHNR and CDR2 FQNEAQ (reference sequence). The CDR3 extends over 15 amino acids. V dropped 6 bases and J dropped 6; count of bases not matched to a gene: 14. The CDR3 spells CASSSPNRGDAEQYF. The DNA of the CDR3 is TGTGCCAGCAGTTCCCCGAACAGGGGCGATGCCGAGCAGTACTTC.

The table lists this clonotype with a few counts. This rearrangement joins TRBV7-9 to TRBJ1-6; D might be TRBD1 (6 bases). Trimming removed 1 base from V and 11 bases from J, with 9 bases in between. CDR1 and CDR2 from the germline V gene are SEHNR and FQNEAQ (reference sequence). The CDR3 is 13 residues long. The CDR3 is CASSLGQVAPLHF. CDR3 sequence (DNA): TGTGCCAGCAGCTTAGGACAGGTGGCACCCCTCCACTTT.

The table lists this clonotype with many counts. The chain links TRBV7-9 to TRBJ2-1; TRBD2 agrees at 10 bases. Germline V gene lookup returns CDR1 SEHNR and CDR2 FQNEAQ (reference sequence). J gave up 4 bases and V 5 bases, and 8 bases lay outside the gene matches. The CDR3 length is 16 residues. The chain's CDR3 is CASSHTGTSVYNEQFF. CDR3 bases: TGTGCCAGCAGCCATACCGGGACTAGCGTATACAATGAGCAGTTCTTC. Based on the CDR3 plus reference TRBV7-9 and TRBJ2-1, the full variable domain is DTGVSQNPRHKITKRGQNVTFRCDPISEHNRLYWYRQTLGQGPEFLTYFQNEAQLEKSRLLSDRFSAERPKGSFSTLEIQRTEQGDSAMYLCASSHTGTSVYNEQFFGPGTRLTVL.

In its sample, this clonotype was seen a few times. The genes are TRBV4-1 and TRBJ1-5, with TRBD1 identical over 7 bases. V gave up 1 base and J gave up 5 bases; unmatched junction bases: 5. There are 15 residues in the CDR3. The germline V gene encodes CDR1 MGHRA and CDR2 YSYEKL. The CDR3 region is CASSQVVGTDQPQHF. The CDR3 DNA sequence: TGCGCCAGCAGCCAAGTCGTAGGGACAGATCAGCCCCAGCATTTT.

Many counts were recorded for this clonotype. The genes are TRBV28 and TRBJ2-3; 12 bases align to TRBD2. This CDR3 has 13 residues. Trimming took 6 bases from V and 10 from J; bases not matched to a gene: 5. Germline CDR1 is MDHEN and CDR2 is SYDVKM. The DNA of the CDR3 is TGTGCCAGCAGGACTAGCGGGAGTGTGGCGCAGTATTTT. As protein: CASRTSGSVAQYF.

CDR3 DNA sequence: TGTGCCAGCAGCCCCCTAGGGATTATTAGTTCGCAGTATTTT. This gives the protein CASSPLGIISSQYF. The chain uses TRBV7-2 and TRBJ2-3; D remains ambiguous. V was pared by 5 bases and J by 10 bases, with 19 bases between. Germline CDR1 and CDR2: SGHTA and FQGNSA. The CDR3 is 14 residues long. The variable domain in full, with the rest retrieved from reference TRBV7-2 and TRBJ2-3, is GAGVSQSPSNKVTEKGKDVELRCDPISGHTALYWYRQSLGQGLEFLIYFQGNSAPDKSGLPSDRFSAERTGGSVSTLTIQRTQQEDSAVYLCASSPLGIISSQYFGPGTRLTVL.

The gene calls are TRBV12-3 or TRBV12-4 and TRBJ2-3, with 12 bases fitting TRBD2. The length of the CDR3 is 16 residues. V trimming: 2 bases; J trimming: 5 bases; junction bases outside the gene matches: 5. The CDR3 sequence is CASSLRLAGAGDTQYF. CDR3 sequence (DNA): TGTGCCAGCAGTTTAAGACTAGCGGGAGCGGGAGATACGCAGTATTTT.

This clonotype was picked up many times. The rearrangement links TRBV20-1 to TRBJ1-2, with 9 bases aligning to TRBD1. Trimming took 5 bases from V and 2 from J; bases not matched to a gene: 3. Germline V CDR1 and CDR2: DFQATT, SNEGSKA (reference sequence). CDR3 length: 13 amino acids. The CDR3 region is CSAHGTGNYGYTF. The CDR3 nucleotides read TGCAGTGCTCACGGGACAGGGAACTATGGCTACACCTTC.

This clonotype was counted many times. The chain has TRBV20-1 and TRBJ2-3; 8 bases are a match to TRBD2. J lost 0 bases, V lost 1 base, and 12 bases had no gene match. The CDR3 totals 18 residues. The V gene's germline CDR1 is DFQATT and CDR2 SNEGSKA (reference sequence). The CDR3 bases are TGCAGTGCTAGAGTAACGGGAGGGGCGATTCCCAGCACAGATACGCAGTATTTT. Protein product: CSARVTGGAIPSTDTQYF.

This clonotype came up many times. This chain joins TRBV29-1 and TRBJ2-3, with a possible D match to TRBD2 (7 bases). V was clipped by 3 bases and J by 2 bases, with 9 bases between them. The CDR3 runs to 13 residues. Germline V gene lookup returns CDR1 SQVTM and CDR2 ANQGSEA. CDR3 in DNA: TGCAGCGTTGATGCGGGGGCCACAGATACGCAGTATTTT. Protein sequence: CSVDAGATDTQYF.